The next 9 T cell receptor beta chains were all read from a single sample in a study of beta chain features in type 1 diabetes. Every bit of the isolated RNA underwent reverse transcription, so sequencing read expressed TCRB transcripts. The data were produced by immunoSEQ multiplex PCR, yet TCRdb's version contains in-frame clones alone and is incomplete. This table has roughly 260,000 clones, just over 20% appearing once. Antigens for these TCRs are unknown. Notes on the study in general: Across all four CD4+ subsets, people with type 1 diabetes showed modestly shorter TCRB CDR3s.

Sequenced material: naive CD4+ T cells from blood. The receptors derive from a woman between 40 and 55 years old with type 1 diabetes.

CDR3 sequence: CASTMTEVNYGYTF. The CDR3 nucleotides read TGTGCCAGCACCATGACAGAAGTAAACTATGGCTACACCTTC. The chain is built from TRBV2 and TRBJ1-2; maybe TRBD1 (5 bases). The CDR3 totals 14 residues. The ends were cut back, 7 bases at V and 2 bases at J, with 14 bases in the middle. From germline, CDR1 is SNHLY and CDR2 FYNNEI.

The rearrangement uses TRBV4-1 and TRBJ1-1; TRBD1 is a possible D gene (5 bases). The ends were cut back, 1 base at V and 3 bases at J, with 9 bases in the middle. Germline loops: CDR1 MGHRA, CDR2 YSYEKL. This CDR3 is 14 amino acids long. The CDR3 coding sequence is TGCGCCAGCAGCCAAGCAGGGCCAGACACTGAAGCTTTCTTT. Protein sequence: CASSQAGPDTEAFF.

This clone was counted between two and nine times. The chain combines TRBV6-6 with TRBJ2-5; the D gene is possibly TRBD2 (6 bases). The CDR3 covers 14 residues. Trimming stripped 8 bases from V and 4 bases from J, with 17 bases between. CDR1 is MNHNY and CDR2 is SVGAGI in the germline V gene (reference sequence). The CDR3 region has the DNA TGTGCCAGCCGAAGAGAGGGAGGTTCAGAGACCCAGTACTTC. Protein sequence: CASRREGGSETQYF.

For the CDR3, the DNA is TGTGCCAGCAATCCTCCAGTGGCCACCGGGGAGCTGTTTTTT. Its translation: CASNPPVATGELFF. The chain uses TRBV6-6 and TRBJ2-2; D is uncertain. The V end lost 7 bases, the J end lost 4 bases, and 13 bases lay between the germline ends. The CDR3 length is 14 residues. From germline, CDR1 is MNHNY and CDR2 SVGAGI (reference sequence).

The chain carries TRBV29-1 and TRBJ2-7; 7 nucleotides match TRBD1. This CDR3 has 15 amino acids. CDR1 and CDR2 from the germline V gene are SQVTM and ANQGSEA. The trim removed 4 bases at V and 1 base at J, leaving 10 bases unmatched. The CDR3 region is CSVGPGRTGSYEQYF. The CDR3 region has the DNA TGCAGCGTTGGGCCGGGACGGACAGGTTCCTACGAGCAGTACTTC.

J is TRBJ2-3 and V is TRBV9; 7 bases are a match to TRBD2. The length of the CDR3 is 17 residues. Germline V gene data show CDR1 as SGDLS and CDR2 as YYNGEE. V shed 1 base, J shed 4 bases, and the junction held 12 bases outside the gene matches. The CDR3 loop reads CASSVFGRGSSADTQYF. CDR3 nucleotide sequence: TGTGCCAGCAGCGTATTCGGCCGCGGGAGTAGTGCAGATACGCAGTATTTT.

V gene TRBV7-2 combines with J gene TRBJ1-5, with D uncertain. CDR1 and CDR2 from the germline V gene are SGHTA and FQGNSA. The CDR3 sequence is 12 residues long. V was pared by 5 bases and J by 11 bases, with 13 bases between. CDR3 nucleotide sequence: TGTGCCAGCAGCCGCCCCTCCGCGGCCCAGCATTTT. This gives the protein CASSRPSAAQHF.

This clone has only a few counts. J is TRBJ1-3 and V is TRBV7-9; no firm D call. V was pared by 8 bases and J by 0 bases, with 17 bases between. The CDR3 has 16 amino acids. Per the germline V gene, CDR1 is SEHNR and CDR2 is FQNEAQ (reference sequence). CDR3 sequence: CASVAPNSYSGNTIYF. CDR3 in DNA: TGTGCCAGCGTCGCCCCCAACAGTTACTCTGGAAACACCATATATTTT.

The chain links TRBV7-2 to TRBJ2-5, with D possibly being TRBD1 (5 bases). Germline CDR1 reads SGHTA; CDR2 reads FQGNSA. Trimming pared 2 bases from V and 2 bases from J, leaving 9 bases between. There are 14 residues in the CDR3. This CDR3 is CASSLTGLQETQYF. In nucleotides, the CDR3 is TGTGCCAGCAGCTTAACAGGCCTTCAAGAGACCCAGTACTTC.